Given below is one TCR beta chain in context. As yet, its antigen is unknown. This sample stems from a study of T-cell reconstitution after alpha-beta-depleted transplantation in children. Germline loops: CDR1 SNHLY, CDR2 FYNNEI. The V end was cut by 8 bases, the J end by 0 bases, with 13 bases between. The CDR3 sequence is 14 residues long. Unique molecular identifiers tagged the TCRbeta library. From the PCR reads, TCRdb called clonotypes with MiXCR, one entry per CDR3 protein. In the table there are about 460,000 distinct CDR3 sequences, more than 9.5% of which are singletons. Study observations and caveats: Reported findings indicate that, about two months after transplant, alpha-beta T cells came from several hundred expanded clones, which were derived from non-depleted graft cells. Where some patients showed high TCRbeta diversity at day 60, it came from recipient T cells and thymic progenitors that had survived.

The chain couples TRBV2 to TRBJ1-1; D is unresolved. The starting material was PBMCs, mostly from graft donor cells, obtained 180 days after TCRalphabeta/CD19-depleted stem cell transplant. This receptor was obtained from a female patient aged 2-15 years who had a stem cell transplant for aplastic anemia, so the T cells may come from the graft donor. The CDR3 bases are TGTGCCAGCGCCGTCGACAATCTGAACACTGAAGCTTTCTTT. Its translation: CASAVDNLNTEAFF.